This is a list of T cell receptor beta chains from one sample in a study of blood T cell repertoires in COVID-19. The repertoire was sequenced with immunoSEQ multiplex PCR; TCRdb's copy has only in-frame clones and lacks some. This table holds about 160,000 clones, roughly 85% found once. Source material: peripheral blood. These receptors were collected from a human donor with acute or convalescent COVID-19. The donor label of this sample is uncertain. Both conserved end residues are part of each CDR3. A D gene is named only where the DNA matches it firmly. Clone sizes are given selectively: once, few, many, or a class where the clone is expanded.

abundance	j_gene	v_gene	d_gene	CDR3nt	CDR3aa
-	TRBJ1-1	TRBV5-6	-	TGTGCCAGCAGCTTGTTCAGGGGTAACTTGGGGGCTTTCTTT	CASSLFRGNLGAFF
-	TRBJ2-1	TRBV27	TRBD2	TGTGCCAGCAGCCTAGCGGGGACGGGGGAGCAGTTCTTC	CASSLAGTGEQFF
-	TRBJ1-1	TRBV5-1	-	TGCGCCAGCAGCCGAACGGTAGGGGCAACTGAAGCTTTCTTT	CASSRTVGATEAFF
-	TRBJ1-1	TRBV11-2	TRBD1	TGTGCCAGCAGACCGTCGACAGGGAGGAACACTGAAGCTTTCTTT	CASRPSTGRNTEAFF
-	TRBJ1-1	TRBV11-3	-	TGTGCCAGCAGCGCGCTGGGGGGAAGGTCCACTGAAGCTTTCTTT	CASSALGGRSTEAFF
-	TRBJ1-3	TRBV14	TRBD1	TGTGCCAGCAGCTTACTCCGGGACAGGCTCTCTGGAAACACCATATATTTT	CASSLLRDRLSGNTIYF
-	TRBJ2-1	TRBV29-1	-	TGCAGCGTTGGAAGGGGTAGCAATGAGCAGTTCTTC	CSVGRGSNEQFF
-	TRBJ2-7	TRBV29-1	-	TGCAGCGTTGGGTCAAGCCGCTACGAGCAGTACTTC	CSVGSSRYEQYF
-	TRBJ1-1	TRBV19	TRBD1	TGTGCCAGTACCGAGGGGGCAGGAGCTTTCTTT	CASTEGAGAFF
-	TRBJ1-2	TRBV27	TRBD1	TGTGCCAGCAGTTTACGATGGGCAGGGGGCGAGGGCTACACCTTC	CASSLRWAGGEGYTF
-	TRBJ1-2	TRBV15	TRBD1	TGTGCCACCAGCAGAGTGTTACAGGGGCGCGGTCATGGCTACACCTTC	CATSRVLQGRGHGYTF
-	TRBJ2-2	TRBV6-5	TRBD1	TGTGCCAGCATACAGGGGGACACCGGGGAGCTGTTTTTT	CASIQGDTGELFF
-	TRBJ2-5	TRBV29-1	TRBD2	TGCAGCGTTGAGAGGCGGCTAGCGGGGGGGCCTGGGGAGACCCAGTACTTC	CSVERRLAGGPGETQYF
-	TRBJ1-2	TRBV6-4	TRBD1	TGTGCCAGCAGTCCCCGGGCGGACAGGGGTGGCTATGGCTACACCTTC	CASSPRADRGGYGYTF
-	TRBJ2-3	TRBV4-3	TRBD1	TGCGCCAGCAGCCTACTGGACAGGGGGCCCACAGATACGCAGTATTTT	CASSLLDRGPTDTQYF
-	TRBJ1-1	TRBV6-5	TRBD1	TGTGCCAGCAGTTTACAGGGGGCTGCGAACACTGAAGCTTTCTTT	CASSLQGAANTEAFF
-	TRBJ2-5	TRBV2	TRBD2	TGTGCCAGCAGTTCAAGGGGGACTAGCGGGAAAGAGACCCAGTACTTC	CASSSRGTSGKETQYF
once	TRBJ1-5	TRBV24-1	-	TGTGCCACCAGTGACTCGGGATACGGTCAGCCCCAGCATTTT	CATSDSGYGQPQHF
few	TRBJ2-3	TRBV7-2	-	TGTGCCAGCAGCTTGACAGGTGGAGATACGCAGTATTTT	CASSLTGGDTQYF
-	TRBJ1-2	TRBV27	-	TGTGCCAGCAGCCGGCAGGGAATTAGCCAAGCTAACTATGGCTACACCTTC	CASSRQGISQANYGYTF
few	TRBJ1-1	TRBV28	TRBD1	TGTGCCAGCAGTTTACTTCTAGGGGGCCACGGGAACACTGAAGCTTTCTTT	CASSLLLGGHGNTEAFF
-	TRBJ1-2	TRBV14	TRBD1	TGTGCCAGCAGCCAAATGGACAGGGTTTTCTCCGGCTACACCTTC	CASSQMDRVFSGYTF
-	TRBJ1-1	TRBV19	-	TGTGCCAGTAGTAATGCCCTCCAGGGATCCACTGAAGCTTTCTTT	CASSNALQGSTEAFF
-	TRBJ1-1	TRBV18	-	TGTGCCAGCTCACCGTACACAGGGTTCACTGAAGCTTTCTTT	CASSPYTGFTEAFF
-	TRBJ1-1	TRBV7-2	TRBD1	TGTGCCAGCAGCTTCGACAGGGCTAGTGAAGCTTTCTTT	CASSFDRASEAFF
-	TRBJ1-2	TRBV5-1	-	TGCGCCAGCAGCTTGGACAGTGTCAACTATGGCTACACCTTC	CASSLDSVNYGYTF
-	TRBJ2-5	TRBV7-9	TRBD1	TGTGCCAGCAGCTTAGGGACAGGGGTCCAAGAGACCCAGTACTTC	CASSLGTGVQETQYF
-	TRBJ1-5	TRBV19	-	TGTGCCAGTAGCTTAATGGGAGGTCGGAGCAATCAGCCCCAGCATTTT	CASSLMGGRSNQPQHF
-	TRBJ2-5	TRBV19	-	TGTGCCAGTAGAGGTGGACCCGGGGTGTCGGAGACCCAGTACTTC	CASRGGPGVSETQYF
-	TRBJ1-2	TRBV5-1	-	TGCGCCAGCAGCTTACTCGGGGTATCCTATGGCTACACCTTC	CASSLLGVSYGYTF
-	TRBJ1-3	TRBV18	-	TGTGCCAGCTCATCTTCTAGGGGCTCCGGAAACACCATATATTTT	CASSSSRGSGNTIYF
-	TRBJ1-6	TRBV30	-	TGTGCCTGGCAGGGCGTTTCAAATTCACCCCTCCACTTT	CAWQGVSNSPLHF
-	TRBJ1-2	TRBV18	-	TGTGCCAGCTCACCACCGGGCAACTATGGCTACACCTTC	CASSPPGNYGYTF
-	TRBJ1-5	TRBV6-1	-	TGTGCCAGCAGTGAAAGGGGGACCTCTTATCAGCCCCAGCATTTT	CASSERGTSYQPQHF
many	TRBJ1-1	TRBV5-1	-	TGCGCCAGCAGCACCGGACAGAACACTGAAGCTTTCTTT	CASSTGQNTEAFF
few	TRBJ2-2	TRBV19	TRBD1	TGTGCCAGCCGGACAGGGCCCTTCGGTCCTCTGTTTTTT	CASRTGPFGPLFF
-	TRBJ1-2	TRBV6-6	-	TGTGCCAGCAGCCGGGATTCCTATGGCTACACCTTC	CASSRDSYGYTF
-	TRBJ2-5	TRBV5-1	-	TGCGCCAGCAGCTTCGCGGGCTCGAAAGAGACCCAGTACTTC	CASSFAGSKETQYF
once	TRBJ2-7	TRBV12-5	-	TGTGCTAGTGGTTTGGGGCCCACGCAGGGTGCTTACGAGCAGTACTTC	CASGLGPTQGAYEQYF
-	TRBJ2-7	TRBV30	TRBD1	TGTGCCTGGAGGACAGGGGGCAACTACGAGCAGTACTTC	CAWRTGGNYEQYF
once	TRBJ1-2	TRBV2	-	TGTGCCAGCAGTGTAGTGGGGGCAGGGTATGGCTACACCTTC	CASSVVGAGYGYTF
-	TRBJ1-1	TRBV4-3	-	TGCGCCAGCAGCCAAGATGTGCAGGTCAGGCGAGCTTTCTTT	CASSQDVQVRRAFF
-	TRBJ2-1	TRBV6-4	-	TGTGCCAGCAGTGACTCTGTAGGGGGGGGGCGATTCCATGAGCAGTTCTTC	CASSDSVGGGRFHEQFF
-	TRBJ1-5	TRBV2	TRBD1	TGTGCCACCCAGGGACAGGGGGTCAATCAGCCCCAGCATTTT	CATQGQGVNQPQHF
-	TRBJ1-2	TRBV14	-	TGTGCCAGCAGCCAAGATCATGGGGCGCGCTATGGCTACACCTTC	CASSQDHGARYGYTF